The present entry profiles one TCR beta chain with its context. Its target is unknown. Total RNA was extracted at no less than 5.5 micrograms per sample. The sample is drawn from a study of blood T cells in healthy people across ages. Study-level results: The study could not conclusively compare naive and antigen-experienced cells, given its unsorted PBMCs. Calculation of diversity from one million T cells yielded estimates considered to be underestimates.

Combining a sample-barcoded 5' primer with a J-beta primer mix, a second PCR ran for roughly 7 to 12 cycles. Template switching added a 12-random-nucleotide identifier to every cDNA molecule. TCRdb re-derived calls from the 5' RACE reads in MiXCR, one entry per CDR3 protein. The sample holds around 710,000 distinct CDR3 sequences; 43% are singletons and the top ten take more than 20%. Trimming cost V 0 bases and J 8 bases, with 12 bases left between them. Germline CDR1 SGDLS, CDR2 YYNGEE. This CDR3 region has 14 residues. J is TRBJ2-1 and V is TRBV9; D is uncertain. The TCR was taken from a woman in her fifties or sixties in good health. The sequencing input was blood. The CDR3 region has the DNA TGTGCCAGCAGCGTAGACCCCCCCCGGGATGAGCAGTTCTTC. Its translation is CASSVDPPRDEQFF.